These T cell receptor beta chains were read from a single sample in a study of blood T cell repertoires in COVID-19. Data came from immunoSEQ multiplex PCR; TCRdb stores just in-frame clones and leaves some out. Of approximately 220,000 clones in the sample, roughly four fifths were seen once. Sequencing was performed on PBMCs or T cells enriched from blood (not recorded which). These TCRs come from a woman aged 50 to 60 who had been exposed to COVID-19. CDR3s include the opening cysteine and the closing phenylalanine or tryptophan. A D gene is named only where the DNA matches it firmly. Clone size is stated in some rows and not others, as once, few, many or a class when expanded.

>.|.|TRBV5-1|TRBJ2-3
CASSLGRKLTDTQYF
TGCGCCAGCAGCTTGGGCCGAAAGCTCACAGATACGCAGTATTTT
>TRBD2|.|TRBV5-1|TRBJ2-3
CASSETLAGGLDTQYF
TGCGCCAGCAGCGAGACTTTAGCGGGGGGGCTAGATACGCAGTATTTT
>.|few|TRBV27|TRBJ1-5
CASRGGVHQPQHF
TGTGCCAGCCGTGGGGGGGTGCATCAGCCCCAGCATTTT
>.|.|TRBV19|TRBJ2-2
CASSIPGRGIPGELFF
TGTGCCAGTAGTATACCCGGAAGGGGGATCCCCGGGGAGCTGTTTTTT
>TRBD1|.|TRBV5-4|TRBJ2-3
CASGTGATDTQYF
TGTGCCAGCGGGACAGGGGCCACAGATACGCAGTATTTT
>TRBD2|.|TRBV6-4|TRBJ2-1
CASSSGTSGEDEQFF
TGTGCCAGCAGCAGCGGGACTAGCGGGGAGGATGAGCAGTTCTTC
>.|.|TRBV6-5|TRBJ1-1
CASSSPTPPRAFF
TGTGCCAGCAGTTCCCCGACTCCCCCTAGGGCTTTCTTT
>.|.|TRBV7-3|TRBJ1-1
CASSQGVGTEAFF
TGTGCCAGCAGCCAAGGGGTCGGCACTGAAGCTTTCTTT
>TRBD2|.|TRBV10-3|TRBJ2-7
CAARTSGGEQYF
TGTGCCGCCAGGACTAGCGGAGGCGAGCAGTACTTC
>TRBD1|once|TRBV27|TRBJ2-5
CASSLKGTEETQYF
TGTGCCAGCAGTTTAAAGGGGACAGAAGAGACCCAGTACTTC
>.|.|TRBV12-3/TRBV12-4|TRBJ2-1
CASSSRTGKKFF
TGTGCCAGCAGTTCACGGACGGGAAAGAAGTTCTTC
>.|.|TRBV7-3|TRBJ2-7
CASSLGSGTYQSEQYF
TGTGCCAGCAGCTTAGGCTCCGGGACATACCAATCGGAGCAGTACTTC
>.|.|TRBV24-1|TRBJ1-1
CATSRSANTEAFF
TGTGCCACCAGTAGGAGCGCGAACACTGAAGCTTTCTTT
>.|few|TRBV6-2/TRBV6-3|TRBJ2-7
CASSPYGYEQYF
TGTGCCAGCAGCCCATACGGCTACGAGCAGTACTTC
>.|.|TRBV28|TRBJ2-3
CASSFALQGRTDTQYF
TGTGCCAGCAGTTTCGCCCTCCAGGGAAGGACAGATACGCAGTATTTT
>.|.|TRBV19|TRBJ1-1
CASTPDRTGTEAFF
TGTGCCAGTACCCCTGACAGGACGGGCACTGAAGCTTTCTTT
>.|.|TRBV11-2|TRBJ2-5
CASSLDSSQETQYF
TGTGCCAGCAGCTTGGACAGTTCCCAAGAGACCCAGTACTTC
>TRBD1|.|TRBV29-1|TRBJ1-1
CSVDEGQGLLMRAFF
TGCAGCGTTGACGAGGGACAGGGATTATTAATGCGAGCTTTCTTT
>TRBD1|.|TRBV18|TRBJ2-1
CASSGDSYNEQFF
TGTGCCAGCTCTGGGGACAGTTACAATGAGCAGTTCTTC
>.|few|TRBV28|TRBJ1-5
CASSLLGAQYQPQHF
TGTGCCAGCAGTTTATTGGGGGCACAATATCAGCCCCAGCATTTT
>.|.|TRBV7-6|TRBJ2-5
CASSRQRAKETQYF
TGTGCCAGCAGCCGACAGCGAGCTAAAGAGACCCAGTACTTC
>TRBD1|once|TRBV3-1/TRBV3-2|TRBJ2-1
CASSPRGLYNEQFF
TGTGCCAGCAGCCCGAGGGGGCTCTACAATGAGCAGTTCTTC
>.|.|TRBV6-6|TRBJ1-1
CASSLWTAGHSWATEAFF
TGTGCCAGCAGTCTCTGGACAGCGGGACACTCGTGGGCAACTGAAGCTTTCTTT
>TRBD1|.|TRBV6-5|TRBJ1-2
CASEDDRGVYGYTF
TGTGCCAGCGAAGACGACAGGGGTGTGTATGGCTACACCTTC
>.|.|TRBV7-9|TRBJ1-2
CASSRTGGGSGYTF
TGTGCCAGCAGCCGGACGGGGGGCGGGAGCGGCTACACCTTC
>.|.|TRBV7-8|TRBJ1-1
CASSFSNREGQVNTEAFF
TGTGCCAGCAGCTTTAGTAACAGAGAGGGCCAGGTGAACACTGAAGCTTTCTTT
>TRBD1|.|TRBV2|TRBJ1-5
CASRPGTVSNQPQHF
TGTGCCAGCAGGCCCGGGACAGTTAGCAATCAGCCCCAGCATTTT
>.|once|TRBV4-3|TRBJ2-5
CASSQDDLGETQYF
TGCGCCAGCAGCCAAGATGACCTAGGAGAGACCCAGTACTTC
>.|.|TRBV5-1|TRBJ2-7
CASSSSDYEQYF
TGCGCCAGCAGCTCATCAGACTACGAGCAGTACTTC
>TRBD2|.|TRBV9|TRBJ2-3
CASSLFSGGERDTQYF
TGTGCCAGCAGCCTTTTTAGCGGGGGCGAGCGAGATACGCAGTATTTT
>.|.|TRBV5-6|TRBJ1-2
CASSLDWSGDWTNYGYTF
TGTGCCAGCAGCTTGGATTGGTCAGGGGATTGGACTAACTATGGCTACACCTTC
>.|.|TRBV5-8|TRBJ1-1
CASSQVALSEAFF
TGTGCCAGCAGCCAGGTCGCGCTATCTGAAGCTTTCTTT
>.|.|TRBV19|TRBJ1-1
CASSPGGLNTEAFF
TGTGCCAGTAGTCCCGGCGGATTGAACACTGAAGCTTTCTTT
>TRBD2|.|TRBV13|TRBJ2-5
CASSSNGGYQETQYF
TGTGCCAGCAGCTCTAACGGGGGGTACCAAGAGACCCAGTACTTC
>TRBD1|large|TRBV5-6|TRBJ2-7
CASSLLWDRGAYEQYF
TGTGCCAGCAGCTTGTTATGGGACAGGGGAGCCTACGAGCAGTACTTC
>TRBD2|many|TRBV7-2|TRBJ2-5
CASSLPGGSKTQYF
TGTGCCAGCAGCTTACCCGGGGGGTCAAAGACCCAGTACTTC
>TRBD1|.|TRBV2|TRBJ2-7
CASDDREDEQYF
TGTGCCAGCGATGACAGGGAAGACGAGCAGTACTTC
>TRBD1|.|TRBV18|TRBJ2-5
CASSPRMGTGETQYF
TGTGCCAGCTCACCTAGGATGGGGACAGGAGAGACCCAGTACTTC
>.|few|TRBV7-9|TRBJ1-4
CASSPGQLNEKLFF
TGTGCCAGCAGCCCCGGACAGCTTAATGAAAAACTGTTTTTT
>TRBD1|.|TRBV18|TRBJ2-1
CASCADRVTYNEQFF
TGTGCCAGCTGCGCAGACAGGGTGACCTACAATGAGCAGTTCTTC
>.|.|TRBV27|TRBJ1-1
CASSLSPGGWGNPEAFF
TGTGCCAGCAGTTTATCTCCCGGGGGGTGGGGGAACCCTGAAGCTTTCTTT
>.|.|TRBV12-5|TRBJ2-7
CASGLRYEQYF
TGTGCTAGTGGTTTGCGGTACGAGCAGTACTTC
>TRBD1|.|TRBV2|TRBJ2-2
CASRQGNRGELFF
TGTGCCAGCAGACAGGGGAACCGCGGGGAGCTGTTTTTT
>.|.|TRBV11-2|TRBJ1-3
CASSSYSSGNTIYF
TGTGCCAGCAGCTCCTACAGCTCTGGAAACACCATATATTTT
>.|.|TRBV6-1|TRBJ2-7
CASSELTLSSYEQYF
TGTGCCAGCAGTGAATTAACTCTGAGCTCCTACGAGCAGTACTTC
>TRBD1|.|TRBV19|TRBJ1-1
CASSPGTANTEAFF
TGTGCCAGTAGTCCGGGGACAGCGAACACTGAAGCTTTCTTT
>.|.|TRBV6-5|TRBJ1-3
CASRSGGVSGNTIYF
TGTGCCAGCAGATCCGGGGGAGTCTCTGGAAACACCATATATTTT
>.|.|TRBV19|TRBJ1-6
CASSPRAGMDSPLHF
TGTGCCAGTAGTCCCCGGGCAGGGATGGATTCACCCCTCCACTTT
>TRBD1|.|TRBV19|TRBJ1-2
CASRWTGAGGYTF
TGTGCCAGTAGATGGACAGGGGCAGGCGGCTACACCTTC
>.|.|TRBV7-8|TRBJ2-3
CASSRRGDTQYF
TGTGCCAGCAGCCGCCGAGGAGATACGCAGTATTTT
>.|.|TRBV30|TRBJ1-4
CASRREEKLFF
TGTGCCTCGCGGAGGGAGGAAAAACTGTTTTTT
>TRBD1|.|TRBV5-1|TRBJ2-7
CASSLGQGTTYEQYF
TGCGCCAGCAGCTTGGGACAGGGGACCACCTACGAGCAGTACTTC
>TRBD2|once|TRBV7-2|TRBJ2-7
CASSLGASGVYEQYF
TGTGCCAGCAGCTTAGGGGCTAGCGGGGTCTACGAGCAGTACTTC
>.|.|TRBV27|TRBJ2-7
CASSLWDGGEQYF
TGTGCCAGCAGTTTATGGGATGGAGGGGAGCAGTACTTC
>.|.|TRBV14|TRBJ1-1
CASSQTANTEAFF
TGTGCCAGCAGCCAGACAGCGAACACTGAAGCTTTCTTT
>.|.|TRBV5-5|TRBJ1-1
CASSFWAGGAGTEAFF
TGTGCCAGCAGCTTCTGGGCCGGAGGCGCGGGCACTGAAGCTTTCTTT
>.|.|TRBV15|TRBJ2-7
CATSRVRGSSYEQYF
TGTGCCACCAGCAGAGTTCGAGGGAGCTCCTACGAGCAGTACTTC